The rows below give T cell receptor beta chains drawn from one sample of a study of blood T cell repertoires in COVID-19. The assay was immunoSEQ multiplex PCR, and TCRdb's table has in-frame clones only and misses some. The sample has 200,000 to 250,000 clones; approximately 88% are singletons. The specimen was PBMCs or T cells enriched from blood (not recorded which). The receptors come from a woman in her 30s who had been exposed to COVID-19. The CDR3 runs from the conserved cysteine through the conserved F or W. The D gene is left open where the match is weak. Clone size appears in some rows only: once, few, many, or a class for an expanded clone.

v_call: TRBV30
j_call: TRBJ2-7
d_call: TRBD2
clone_size: .
cdr3_nt: TGTGCCTGGAGTGTACTTAGCGGGATCAACGAGCAGTACTTC
cdr3_aa: CAWSVLSGINEQYF

v_call: TRBV3-1/TRBV3-2
j_call: TRBJ2-1
d_call: .
clone_size: few
cdr3_nt: TGTGCCAGCAGCCACGGCGGGGGCAGCTCCTACAATGAGCAGTTCTTC
cdr3_aa: CASSHGGGSSYNEQFF

v_call: TRBV5-1
j_call: TRBJ2-7
d_call: .
clone_size: .
cdr3_nt: TGCGCCAGCAGCTTGGACGGCGGCGAGCAGTACTTC
cdr3_aa: CASSLDGGEQYF

v_call: TRBV7-2
j_call: TRBJ2-5
d_call: TRBD1
clone_size: .
cdr3_nt: TGTGCCAGCAGCTTCGAATTCCAGGGGGCAGGAGAGACCCAGTACTTC
cdr3_aa: CASSFEFQGAGETQYF

v_call: TRBV7-9
j_call: TRBJ2-1
d_call: .
clone_size: .
cdr3_nt: TGTGCCAGCAGCTTACTCCAGGGGCTTTTTGTCAATGAGCAGTTCTTC
cdr3_aa: CASSLLQGLFVNEQFF

v_call: TRBV5-3
j_call: TRBJ2-1
d_call: .
clone_size: .
cdr3_nt: TGTGCCAGAAGCCCCGGGGAGAACCTCTCCTACAATGAGCAGTTCTTC
cdr3_aa: CARSPGENLSYNEQFF

v_call: TRBV12-5
j_call: TRBJ1-5
d_call: .
clone_size: .
cdr3_nt: TGTGCTAGTGGTCCGGGGGGTAGCAATCAGCCCCAGCATTTT
cdr3_aa: CASGPGGSNQPQHF

v_call: TRBV19
j_call: TRBJ2-1
d_call: TRBD2
clone_size: .
cdr3_nt: TGTGCCAGTAGCCGCCAAACTAGCGGGAGTTACAATGAGCAGTTCTTC
cdr3_aa: CASSRQTSGSYNEQFF

v_call: TRBV19
j_call: TRBJ1-5
d_call: TRBD1
clone_size: .
cdr3_nt: TGTGCCAGTAGTACCCAGGACAGGGAAGAGAGGGGCAATCAGCCCCAGCATTTT
cdr3_aa: CASSTQDREERGNQPQHF

v_call: TRBV6-1
j_call: TRBJ2-3
d_call: .
clone_size: .
cdr3_nt: TGTGCCAGCAGTGAACAGTGGGGGGGGCGGGATACGCAGTATTTT
cdr3_aa: CASSEQWGGRDTQYF

v_call: TRBV7-9
j_call: TRBJ1-1
d_call: .
clone_size: .
cdr3_nt: TGTGCCAGCAGCTTGAGTGGACTTTCCACTGAAGCTTTCTTT
cdr3_aa: CASSLSGLSTEAFF

v_call: TRBV30
j_call: TRBJ2-1
d_call: .
clone_size: .
cdr3_nt: TGTGCCTGGAGTGAGGCGCGGAATGAGCAGTTCTTC
cdr3_aa: CAWSEARNEQFF

v_call: TRBV2
j_call: TRBJ2-1
d_call: TRBD2
clone_size: few
cdr3_nt: TGTGCCAGCAGTGACATAGCGGGGGGCCACAATGAGCAGTTCTTC
cdr3_aa: CASSDIAGGHNEQFF

v_call: TRBV7-2
j_call: TRBJ2-1
d_call: .
clone_size: .
cdr3_nt: TGTGCCAGCAGCTTAGATGGGGAGGCGCAGTTCTTC
cdr3_aa: CASSLDGEAQFF

v_call: TRBV10-3
j_call: TRBJ2-1
d_call: .
clone_size: .
cdr3_nt: TGTGCCATCAGTGAGTCAGAGTTAGTAAGGGAGCTCAATGAGCAGTTCTTC
cdr3_aa: CAISESELVRELNEQFF

v_call: TRBV27
j_call: TRBJ1-3
d_call: TRBD1
clone_size: many
cdr3_nt: TGTGCCAGCAGTTTTCGAGGGGGCGCTGGAAACACCATATATTTT
cdr3_aa: CASSFRGGAGNTIYF